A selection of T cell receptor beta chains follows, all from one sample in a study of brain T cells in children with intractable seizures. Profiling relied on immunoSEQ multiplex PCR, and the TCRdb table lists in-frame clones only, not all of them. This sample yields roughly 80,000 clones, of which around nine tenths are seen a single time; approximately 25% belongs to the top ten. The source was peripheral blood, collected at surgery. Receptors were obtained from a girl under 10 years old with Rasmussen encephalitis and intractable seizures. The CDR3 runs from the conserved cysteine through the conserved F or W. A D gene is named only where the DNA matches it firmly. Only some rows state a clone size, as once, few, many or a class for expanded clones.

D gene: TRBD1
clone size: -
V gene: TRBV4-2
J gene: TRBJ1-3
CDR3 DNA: TGTGCCAGCAGCCAAGATCGAGCCCAGGGGGCGCTTGGAAACACCATATATTTT
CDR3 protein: CASSQDRAQGALGNTIYF

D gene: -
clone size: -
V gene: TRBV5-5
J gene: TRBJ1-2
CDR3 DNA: TGTGCCAGCAGCCGGCCGGGATCCAACTATGGCTACACCTTC
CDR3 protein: CASSRPGSNYGYTF

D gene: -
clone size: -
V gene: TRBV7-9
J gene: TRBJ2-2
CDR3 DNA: TGTGCCAGCAGCAGCACTCCGGGACGATACACCGGGGAGCTGTTTTTT
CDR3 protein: CASSSTPGRYTGELFF

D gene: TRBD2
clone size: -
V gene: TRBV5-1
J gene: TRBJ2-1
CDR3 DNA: TGCGCCAGCAGCTTGGGGGAGGGCCCCAATGAGCAGTTCTTC
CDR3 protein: CASSLGEGPNEQFF

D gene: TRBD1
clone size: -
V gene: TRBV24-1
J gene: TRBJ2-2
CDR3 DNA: TGTGCCACCAGTGATTATGGGACAGAGAACACCGGGGAGCTGTTTTTT
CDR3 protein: CATSDYGTENTGELFF

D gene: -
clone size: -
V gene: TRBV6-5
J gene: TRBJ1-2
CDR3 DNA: TGTGCCAGCAGTCCAGGGATAGGCTACACCTTC
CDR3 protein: CASSPGIGYTF

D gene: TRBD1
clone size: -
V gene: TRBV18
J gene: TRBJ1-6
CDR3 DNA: TGTGCCAGCTCCCCTAAGACAGGGGTCTCACCCCTCCACTTT
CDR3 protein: CASSPKTGVSPLHF

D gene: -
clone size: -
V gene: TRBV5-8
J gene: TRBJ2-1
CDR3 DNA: TGTGCCAGCAGCCACACGCGAGGCACCTACAATGAGCAGTTCTTC
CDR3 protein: CASSHTRGTYNEQFF

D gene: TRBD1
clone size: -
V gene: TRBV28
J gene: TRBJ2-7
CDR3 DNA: TGTGCCAGCAACAGGGGTTACGAGCAGTACTTC
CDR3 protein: CASNRGYEQYF

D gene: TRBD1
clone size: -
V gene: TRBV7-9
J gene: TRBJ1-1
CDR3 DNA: TGTGCCAGCAGCTTAGGAGGGACAGCTGAAGCTTTCTTT
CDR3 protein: CASSLGGTAEAFF

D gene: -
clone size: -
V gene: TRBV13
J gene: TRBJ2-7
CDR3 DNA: TGTGCCAGCAGCCGTTTTTTCCGCCCGAGGGAGGTTGCCTACGAGCAGTACTTC
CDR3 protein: CASSRFFRPREVAYEQYF

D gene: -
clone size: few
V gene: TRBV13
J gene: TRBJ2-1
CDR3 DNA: TGTGCCAGCAGCCGGGACTACAATGAGCAGTTCTTC
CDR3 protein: CASSRDYNEQFF

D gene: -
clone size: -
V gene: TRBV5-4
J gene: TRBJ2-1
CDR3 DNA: TGTGCCAGCAGTCCGGTTGGGGGGGCCGACAATGAGCAGTTCTTC
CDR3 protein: CASSPVGGADNEQFF

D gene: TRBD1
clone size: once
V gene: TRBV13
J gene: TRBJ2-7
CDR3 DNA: TGTGCCAGCAGTTTCTCCGGGCAGGGGGCCTACGAGCAGTACTTC
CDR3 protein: CASSFSGQGAYEQYF

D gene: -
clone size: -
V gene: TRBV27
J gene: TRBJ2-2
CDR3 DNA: TGTGCCAGCGGGTATTTAGGCCCTAACACCGGGGAGCTGTTTTTT
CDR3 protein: CASGYLGPNTGELFF

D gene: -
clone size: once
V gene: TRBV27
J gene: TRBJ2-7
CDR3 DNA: TGTGCCAGCGTGGGGTATGGGTACGAGCAGTACTTC
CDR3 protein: CASVGYGYEQYF

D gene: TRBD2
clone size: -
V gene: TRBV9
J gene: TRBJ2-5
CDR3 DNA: TGTGCCAGCAGCCCGACTAGCGGCCAAGAGACCCAGTACTTC
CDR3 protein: CASSPTSGQETQYF

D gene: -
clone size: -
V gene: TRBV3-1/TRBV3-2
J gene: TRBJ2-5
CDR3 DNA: TGTGCCAGCAGCCAAGATCGTAGCGGTCCAGGGGAGACCCAGTACTTC
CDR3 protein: CASSQDRSGPGETQYF

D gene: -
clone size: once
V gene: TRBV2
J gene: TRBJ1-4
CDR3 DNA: TGTGCCAGCTATCGGCCACTGGCCGAAAAACTGTTTTTT
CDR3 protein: CASYRPLAEKLFF